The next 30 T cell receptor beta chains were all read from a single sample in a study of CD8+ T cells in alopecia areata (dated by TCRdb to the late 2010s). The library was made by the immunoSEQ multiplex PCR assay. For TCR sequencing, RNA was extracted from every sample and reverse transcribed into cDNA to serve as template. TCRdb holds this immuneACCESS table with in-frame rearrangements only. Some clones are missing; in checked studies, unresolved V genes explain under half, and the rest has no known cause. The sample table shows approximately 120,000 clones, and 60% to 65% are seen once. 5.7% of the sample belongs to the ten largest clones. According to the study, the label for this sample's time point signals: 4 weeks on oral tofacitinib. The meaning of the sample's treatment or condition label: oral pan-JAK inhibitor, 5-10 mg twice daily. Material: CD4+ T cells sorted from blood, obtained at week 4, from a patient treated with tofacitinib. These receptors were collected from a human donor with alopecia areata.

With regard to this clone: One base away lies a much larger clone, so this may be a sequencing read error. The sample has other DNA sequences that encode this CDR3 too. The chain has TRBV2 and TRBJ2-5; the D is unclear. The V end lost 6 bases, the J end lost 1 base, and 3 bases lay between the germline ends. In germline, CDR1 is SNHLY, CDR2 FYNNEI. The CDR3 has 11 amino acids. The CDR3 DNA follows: TGTGCCAGCAGCTTCCAAGAGACCCAGTACTTC. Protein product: CASSFQETQYF.

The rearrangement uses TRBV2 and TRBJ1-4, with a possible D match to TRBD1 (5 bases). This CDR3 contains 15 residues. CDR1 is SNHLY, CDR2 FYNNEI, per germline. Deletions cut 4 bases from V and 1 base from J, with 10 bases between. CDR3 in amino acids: CASSVARGTNEKLFF. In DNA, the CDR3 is TGTGCCAGCAGTGTGGCTAGGGGAACTAATGAAAAACTGTTTTTT.

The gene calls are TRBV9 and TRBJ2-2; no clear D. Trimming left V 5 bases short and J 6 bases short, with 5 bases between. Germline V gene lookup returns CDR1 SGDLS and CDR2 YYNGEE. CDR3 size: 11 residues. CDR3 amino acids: CASRQAGELFF. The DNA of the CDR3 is TGTGCCAGCAGACAAGCCGGGGAGCTGTTTTTT.

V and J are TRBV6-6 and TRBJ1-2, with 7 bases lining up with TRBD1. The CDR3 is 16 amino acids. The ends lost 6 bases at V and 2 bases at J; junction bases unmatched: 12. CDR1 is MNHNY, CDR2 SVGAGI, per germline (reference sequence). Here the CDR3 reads CASSLLTGTVNYGYTF. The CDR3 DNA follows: TGTGCCAGCAGCCTCCTGACAGGGACAGTGAACTATGGCTACACCTTC.

The CDR3 loop is CASRDRGGSPLHF. The CDR3 DNA sequence: TGTGCCAGCAGGGACAGGGGAGGATCACCCCTCCACTTT. The chain couples TRBV2 to TRBJ1-6; 9 bases map to TRBD1. The CDR3 runs 13 residues. The germline V gene has CDR1 SNHLY and CDR2 FYNNEI. After removal of 6 bases from V and 10 bases from J, the junction contained 4 bases not matched to a gene.

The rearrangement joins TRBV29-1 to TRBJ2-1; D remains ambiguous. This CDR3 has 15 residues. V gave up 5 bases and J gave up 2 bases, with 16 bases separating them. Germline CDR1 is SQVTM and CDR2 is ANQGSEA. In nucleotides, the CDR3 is TGCAGCGTTAGCAGCATCTCAGGCCCCTACAATGAGCAGTTCTTC. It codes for CSVSSISGPYNEQFF.

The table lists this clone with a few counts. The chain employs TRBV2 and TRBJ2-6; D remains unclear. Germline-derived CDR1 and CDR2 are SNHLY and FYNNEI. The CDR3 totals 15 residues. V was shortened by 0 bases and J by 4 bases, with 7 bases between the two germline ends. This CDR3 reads CASSEALLGANVLTF. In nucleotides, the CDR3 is TGTGCCAGCAGTGAAGCGCTTCTAGGGGCCAACGTCCTGACTTTC.

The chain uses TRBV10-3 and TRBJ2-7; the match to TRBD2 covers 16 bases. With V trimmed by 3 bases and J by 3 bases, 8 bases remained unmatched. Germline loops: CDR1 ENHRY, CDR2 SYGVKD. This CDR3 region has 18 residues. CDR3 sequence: CAISDGTGLAGGDYEQYF. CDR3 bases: TGTGCCATCAGTGACGGTACGGGACTAGCGGGGGGGGACTACGAGCAGTACTTC.

The CDR3 loop is CASSPDRWGYTF. The CDR3 bases are TGTGCCAGCAGCCCCGACAGGTGGGGCTACACCTTC. The chain employs TRBV9 and TRBJ1-2; D may be TRBD1 (6 bases). From germline, CDR1 is SGDLS and CDR2 YYNGEE. This CDR3 is built from 12 residues. V gave up 4 bases and J gave up 8 bases, with 12 bases separating them. Based on the CDR3 plus reference TRBV9 and TRBJ1-2, the full variable domain is DSGVTQTPKHLITATGQRVTLRCSPRSGDLSVYWYQQSLDQGLQFLIQYYNGEERAKGNILERFSAQQFPDLHSELNLSSLELGDSALYFCASSPDRWGYTFGSGTRLTVV.

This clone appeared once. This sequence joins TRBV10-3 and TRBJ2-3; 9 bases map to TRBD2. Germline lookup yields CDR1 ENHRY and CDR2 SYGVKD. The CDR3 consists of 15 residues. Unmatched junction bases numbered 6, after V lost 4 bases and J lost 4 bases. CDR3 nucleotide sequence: TGTGCCATCAGTGGTCGCGGGAGGGTCTCAGATACGCAGTATTTT. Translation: CAISGRGRVSDTQYF.

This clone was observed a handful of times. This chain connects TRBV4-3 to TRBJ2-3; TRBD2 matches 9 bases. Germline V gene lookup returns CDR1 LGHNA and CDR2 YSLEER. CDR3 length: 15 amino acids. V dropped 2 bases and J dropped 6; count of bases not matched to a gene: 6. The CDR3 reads CASSQRAGGRDTQYF. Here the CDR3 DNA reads TGCGCCAGCAGCCAAAGAGCGGGAGGAAGGGATACGCAGTATTTT.

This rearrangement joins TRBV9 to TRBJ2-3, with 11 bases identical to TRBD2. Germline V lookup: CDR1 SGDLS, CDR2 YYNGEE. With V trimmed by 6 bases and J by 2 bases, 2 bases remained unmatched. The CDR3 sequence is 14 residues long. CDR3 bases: TGTGCCAGCACGACTAGCGGGACCACAGATACGCAGTATTTT. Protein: CASTTSGTTDTQYF.

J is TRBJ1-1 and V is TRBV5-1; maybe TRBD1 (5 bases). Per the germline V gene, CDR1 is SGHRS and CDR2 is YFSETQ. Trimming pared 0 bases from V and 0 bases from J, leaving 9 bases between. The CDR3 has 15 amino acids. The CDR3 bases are TGCGCCAGCAGCTTGGATAGACAGCTGAACACTGAAGCTTTCTTT. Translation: CASSLDRQLNTEAFF.

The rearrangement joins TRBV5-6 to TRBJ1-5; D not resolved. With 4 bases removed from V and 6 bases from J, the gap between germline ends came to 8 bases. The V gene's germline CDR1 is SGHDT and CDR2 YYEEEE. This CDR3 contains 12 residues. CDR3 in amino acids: CASSGKGQPQHF. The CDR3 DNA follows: TGTGCCAGCAGCGGAAAGGGTCAGCCCCAGCATTTT.

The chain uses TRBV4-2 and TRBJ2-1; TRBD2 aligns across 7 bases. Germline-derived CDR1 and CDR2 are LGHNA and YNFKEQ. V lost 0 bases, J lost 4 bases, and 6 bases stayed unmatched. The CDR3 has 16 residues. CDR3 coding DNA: TGTGCCAGCAGCCAAGATGCAGGGAGGGTTTACAATGAGCAGTTCTTC. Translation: CASSQDAGRVYNEQFF.

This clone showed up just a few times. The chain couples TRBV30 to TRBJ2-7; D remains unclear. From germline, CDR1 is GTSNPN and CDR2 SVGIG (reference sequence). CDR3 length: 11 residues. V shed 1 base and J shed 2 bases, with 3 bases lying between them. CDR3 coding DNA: TGTGCCTGGAGTGGGGCCTACGAGCAGTACTTC. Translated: CAWSGAYEQYF.

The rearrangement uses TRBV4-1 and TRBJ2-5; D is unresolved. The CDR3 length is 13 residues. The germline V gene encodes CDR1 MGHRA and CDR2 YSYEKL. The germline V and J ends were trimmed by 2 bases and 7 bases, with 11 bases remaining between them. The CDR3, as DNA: TGCGCCAGCAGCCAATCGGATAGCCGGACCCAGTACTTC. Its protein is CASSQSDSRTQYF.

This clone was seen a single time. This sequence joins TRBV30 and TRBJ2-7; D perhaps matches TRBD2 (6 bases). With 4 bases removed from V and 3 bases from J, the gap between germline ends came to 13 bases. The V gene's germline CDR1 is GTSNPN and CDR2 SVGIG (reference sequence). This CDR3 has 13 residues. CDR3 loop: CAWMPGEGYEQYF. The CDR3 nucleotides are TGTGCCTGGATGCCGGGAGAGGGCTACGAGCAGTACTTC.

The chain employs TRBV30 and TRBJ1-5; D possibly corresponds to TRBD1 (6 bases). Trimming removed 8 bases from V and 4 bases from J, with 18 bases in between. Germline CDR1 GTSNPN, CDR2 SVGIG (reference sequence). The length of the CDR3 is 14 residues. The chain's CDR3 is CAANRAGANQPQHF. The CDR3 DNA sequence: TGTGCCGCAAACAGGGCAGGGGCAAATCAGCCCCAGCATTTT.

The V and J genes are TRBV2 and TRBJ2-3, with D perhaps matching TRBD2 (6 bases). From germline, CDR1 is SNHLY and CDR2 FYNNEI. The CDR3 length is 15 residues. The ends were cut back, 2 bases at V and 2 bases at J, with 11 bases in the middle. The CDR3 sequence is CASSETSPYTDTQYF. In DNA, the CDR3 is TGTGCCAGCAGTGAAACTAGCCCGTACACAGATACGCAGTATTTT.

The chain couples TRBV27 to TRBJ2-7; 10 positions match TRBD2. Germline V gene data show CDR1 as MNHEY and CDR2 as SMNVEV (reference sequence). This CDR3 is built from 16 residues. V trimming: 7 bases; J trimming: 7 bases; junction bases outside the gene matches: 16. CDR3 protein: CASTTRTGLAVGEQYF. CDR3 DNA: TGTGCCAGCACCACAAGGACCGGACTAGCGGTCGGGGAGCAGTACTTC.

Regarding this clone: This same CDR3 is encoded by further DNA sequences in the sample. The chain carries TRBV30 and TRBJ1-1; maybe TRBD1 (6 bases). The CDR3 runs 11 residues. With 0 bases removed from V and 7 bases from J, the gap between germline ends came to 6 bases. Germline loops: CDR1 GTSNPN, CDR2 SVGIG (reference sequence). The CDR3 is CAWSVQGEAFF. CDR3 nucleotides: TGTGCCTGGAGTGTACAGGGTGAAGCTTTCTTT.

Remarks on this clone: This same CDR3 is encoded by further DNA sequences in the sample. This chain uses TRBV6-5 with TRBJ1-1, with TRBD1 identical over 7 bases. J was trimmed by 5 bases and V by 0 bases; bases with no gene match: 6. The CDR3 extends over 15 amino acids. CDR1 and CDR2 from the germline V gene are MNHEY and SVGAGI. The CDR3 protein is CASSYSDRVGTEAFF. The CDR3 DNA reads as TGTGCCAGCAGTTACTCAGACAGGGTGGGTACTGAAGCTTTCTTT.

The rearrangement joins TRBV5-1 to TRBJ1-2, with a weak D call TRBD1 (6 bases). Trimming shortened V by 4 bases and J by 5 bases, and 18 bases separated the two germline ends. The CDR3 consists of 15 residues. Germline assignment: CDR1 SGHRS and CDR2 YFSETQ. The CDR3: CASSEGSLDSYGYTF. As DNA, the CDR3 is TGCGCCAGCAGCGAAGGAAGCCTGGACAGTTATGGCTACACCTTC.

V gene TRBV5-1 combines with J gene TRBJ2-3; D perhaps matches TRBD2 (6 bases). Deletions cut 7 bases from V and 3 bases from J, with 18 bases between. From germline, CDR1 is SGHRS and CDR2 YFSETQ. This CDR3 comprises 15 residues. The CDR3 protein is CASVLGAGSTDTQYF. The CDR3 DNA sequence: TGCGCCAGCGTCCTTGGGGCGGGAAGTACAGATACGCAGTATTTT.

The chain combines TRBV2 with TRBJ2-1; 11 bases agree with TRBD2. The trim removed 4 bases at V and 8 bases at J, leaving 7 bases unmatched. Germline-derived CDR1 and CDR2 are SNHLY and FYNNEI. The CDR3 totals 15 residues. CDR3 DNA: TGTGCCAGCAGTGTACTAGCGGGGGCCAACGATGAGCAGTTCTTC. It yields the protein CASSVLAGANDEQFF.

For the CDR3, the DNA is TGTGCCAGCAGCCCGACAGGGGGCAGAGACTATGGCTACACCTTC. Translated, it gives CASSPTGGRDYGYTF. The chain links TRBV5-6 to TRBJ1-2, with 10 positions matching TRBD1. V was clipped by 4 bases and J by 3 bases; unmatched bases: 6. CDR1 and CDR2 from the germline V gene are SGHDT and YYEEEE. The CDR3 is made up of 15 amino acids.

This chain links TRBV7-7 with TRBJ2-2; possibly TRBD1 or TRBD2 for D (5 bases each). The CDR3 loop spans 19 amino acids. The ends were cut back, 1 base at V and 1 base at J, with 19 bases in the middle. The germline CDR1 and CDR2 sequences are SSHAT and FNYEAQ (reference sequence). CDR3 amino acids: CASSLEGVLALKNTGELFF. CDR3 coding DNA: TGTGCCAGCAGCTTAGAAGGGGTTCTAGCACTTAAGAACACCGGGGAGCTGTTTTTT.

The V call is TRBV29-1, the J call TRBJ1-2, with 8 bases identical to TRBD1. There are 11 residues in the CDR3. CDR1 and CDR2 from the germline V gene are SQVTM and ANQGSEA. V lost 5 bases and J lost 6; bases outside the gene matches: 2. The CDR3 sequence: CSVTRGHGYTF. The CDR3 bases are TGCAGCGTTACCAGGGGGCATGGCTACACCTTC.

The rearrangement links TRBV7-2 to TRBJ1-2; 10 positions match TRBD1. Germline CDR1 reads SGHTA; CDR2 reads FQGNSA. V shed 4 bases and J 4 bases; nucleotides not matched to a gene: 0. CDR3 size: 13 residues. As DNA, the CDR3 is TGTGCCAGCAGCTGGGACAGGGGCTATGGCTACACCTTC. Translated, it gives CASSWDRGYGYTF. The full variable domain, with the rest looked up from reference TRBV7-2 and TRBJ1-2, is GAGVSQSPSNKVTEKGKDVELRCDPISGHTALYWYRQSLGQGLEFLIYFQGNSAPDKSGLPSDRFSAERTGGSVSTLTIQRTQQEDSAVYLCASSWDRGYGYTFGSGTRLTVV.